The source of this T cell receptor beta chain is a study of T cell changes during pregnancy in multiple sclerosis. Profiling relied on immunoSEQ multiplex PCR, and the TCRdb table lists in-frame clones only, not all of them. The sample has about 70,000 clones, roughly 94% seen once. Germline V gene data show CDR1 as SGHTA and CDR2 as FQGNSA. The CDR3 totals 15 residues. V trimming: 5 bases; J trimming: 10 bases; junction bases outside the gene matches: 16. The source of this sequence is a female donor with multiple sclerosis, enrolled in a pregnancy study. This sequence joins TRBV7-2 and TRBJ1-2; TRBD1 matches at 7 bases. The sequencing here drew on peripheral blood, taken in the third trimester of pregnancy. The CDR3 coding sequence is TGTGCCAGCAGCCAGAGAACGGGACAGATCACATCCTACACCTTC. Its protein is CASSQRTGQITSYTF.